The sequence of this T cell receptor (beta chain) was determined in a study of cytomegalovirus exposure and HLA in healthy donors (dated by TCRdb to about 2017). Context from the whole study: A later analysis indicated that the 120 validation repertoires were generated on the platform also employed for the approximately 700 repertoires of the first cohort. The study combined high-throughput TCR immunosequencing, statistical association of individual TCRs with disease status, and machine learning to predict cytomegalovirus infection status. A separate validation cohort of more than 100 different subjects was used in addition to the roughly 640-subject first cohort. The study was designed to test whether signatures of past pathogen exposure could be identified by cataloging public T cell receptors.

The library was made by the immunoSEQ multiplex PCR assay. The original pipeline was this. A statistical classification framework was developed to diagnose cytomegalovirus status using the catalog of TCR beta chain sequences. TCRdb provides this immuneACCESS table in a form limited to in-frame rearrangements. Some clones are lacking; in checked studies, under half of them reflect an unresolved V gene, and why the rest are absent is not known. The D gene and trimming were derived from the DNA, and the V and J assignments and clone size from that table. In all, the sample holds about 140,000 clones, and approximately 84% of those were seen once. Over 1.3% of the sample is in the top ten clones. The donors were included in the validation cohort of 120 subjects, a group kept apart from the approximately 670-subject first cohort. Remarks on this clone: Its cognate antigen has yet to be identified. No qualities accompany the bases; no much larger clone lies one base away.

Here is what the overall study found, with its caveats: Most TCR sequences were seen in very few donors, while some public TCRs were found in many individuals. In vitro tests confirmed that a few of the cytomegalovirus-associated TCR beta chains recognize cytomegalovirus antigens. According to the authors, the approach could potentially be generalized to other disease states and immunological phenotypes. All 130 or so repertoires were used to score co-occurrence in the validation cohort in a later analysis, because that analysis had no HLA typing for the cohort. The study listed approximately 150 TCR beta chains as associated with cytomegalovirus. Subsequent analysis determined that TCRs grouped into clusters in the first cohort also showed a tendency toward co-occurrence across the 90 to 150 validation repertoires, and 85% to 95% of cluster scores exceeded 0. The classifier was reported to diagnose cytomegalovirus status with high specificity and sensitivity in both the original cohort and the validation cohort.

The CDR3 numbers 15 residues from cysteine through phenylalanine. Left in the record is the CDR3 DNA by itself, 45 bases read in frame from the first base. CDR1 SGHNT and CDR2 YYREEE are derived from the germline V gene (reference sequence). V and J are truncated by 6 bases and 0 bases respectively, leaving an intervening sequence of 13 bases. The sample comprised PBMCs. This TCR was sampled from a young woman in good health and CMV-seronegative. The chain employs TRBV5-4 and TRBJ2-1, with a weak D call of TRBD1 (6 bases match). The CDR3 amino acid sequence is: CASTLRGGSYNEQFF. The sequence in DNA is TGTGCCAGCACCCTAAGAGGGGGCTCCTACAATGAGCAGTTCTTC.